Reported below is one T cell receptor beta chain. The germline CDR1 and CDR2 sequences are SGHNT and YENEEA. The ends were cut back, 4 bases at V and 5 bases at J, with 14 bases in the middle. This CDR3 region has 15 residues. TCRdb itself ran the 5' RACE reads through MiXCR, one entry per CDR3 protein. Found here are roughly 350,000 distinct CDR3 sequences, roughly 10% of them singletons; the top ten hold 7.5% to 9.5%. This sample was included in a study of identical twins. All donors were healthy Caucasians. The rearrangement links TRBV11-3 to TRBJ2-2, with a possible D match to TRBD2 (5 bases). Sequencing was performed on naive T cells sorted from blood. This TCR derives from a woman in her forties or fifties in good health. CDR3 coding DNA: TGTGCCAGCAGCTACCAGAGAGGGCTAACCGGGGAGCTGTTTTTT. This translates into CASSYQRGLTGELFF.